The 17 T cell receptor beta chains presented below share a single source sample, sequenced in a study of human CD8 memory T cell subsets. Preparation of the TCR beta libraries relied on UMI-labeled 5' RACE. Following a re-call of the 5' RACE reads, TCRdb has one entry per CDR3 protein and lacks DNA. The sample features 9,500 to 12,000 distinct CDR3 sequences, with roughly a sixth in its top ten. The sample was CD8+ T cells from PBMCs. The receptors derive from a human donor in good health.

The chain is built from TRBV2 and TRBJ2-2. The CDR3 runs 14 residues. Germline V gene sequence: CDR1 SNHLY, CDR2 FYNNEI. The CDR3 is CASQGQVNTGELFF.

This clonotype is labeled medium-sized based on frequency. The chain recombines TRBV7-9 with TRBJ2-1; there is no DNA to check the TCRdb D call of TRBD1. There are 12 residues in the CDR3. CDR1 is SEHNR, CDR2 FQNEAQ, per germline (reference sequence). CDR3 protein: CASSSRVDEQFF.

This chain uses TRBV7-9 with TRBJ1-1; lacking DNA, the TRBD1 call made by TCRdb goes unchecked. The CDR3 length is 15 residues. Germline-derived CDR1 and CDR2 are SEHNR and FQNEAQ (reference sequence). The CDR3 sequence: CASSFREIGDTEAFF.

Frequency places this clonotype as medium-sized. The genes are TRBV29-1 and TRBJ1-1; TCRdb selects TRBD1, and the lack of DNA leaves this call unchecked. Germline V gene sequence: CDR1 SQVTM, CDR2 ANQGSEA. CDR3 size: 11 residues. Here the CDR3 reads CSVRQGIEAFF.

The CDR3: CASSEAEGGRNQETQYF. The chain combines TRBV7-9 with TRBJ2-5; TCRdb outputs TRBD1, but without DNA this stays unchecked. CDR1 and CDR2 (germline): SEHNR, FQNEAQ (reference sequence). The CDR3 has 17 amino acids.

The CDR3 sequence is CSVEATGGYEQYF. The V gene is TRBV29-1, the J gene TRBJ2-7; there is no DNA to check the TCRdb D call of TRBD1. The CDR3 runs to 13 residues. Germline V gene lookup returns CDR1 SQVTM and CDR2 ANQGSEA.

This clonotype is medium-sized by frequency. The chain recombines TRBV10-2 with TRBJ2-1; TCRdb names TRBD2, which stays unverified in the absence of DNA. The CDR3 spans 16 residues. Per the germline V gene, CDR1 is WSHSY and CDR2 is SAAADI. The CDR3 reads CASKLGGIYSYNEQFF.

The CDR3 reads CASSLDRYGGEQYF. This chain uses TRBV5-1 with TRBJ2-7; the TCRdb D gene call, TRBD1, has no DNA to confirm it. The CDR3 runs to 14 residues. Germline CDR1 is SGHRS and CDR2 is YFSETQ.

This chain links TRBV29-1 with TRBJ2-6. This CDR3 is 13 amino acids long. CDR1 and CDR2 from the germline V gene are SQVTM and ANQGSEA. This chain's CDR3 is CSVSLSGANVLTF.

This chain connects TRBV11-2 to TRBJ2-3; TCRdb gives TRBD2 as the D gene, but with no DNA this cannot be confirmed. Germline lookup yields CDR1 SGHAT and CDR2 FQNNGV. CDR3 length equals 15 residues. The CDR3 reads CASSPPSGSTDTQYF.

Its frequency marks this clonotype as medium-sized (0.01 to 0.1%). The V call is TRBV10-3, the J call TRBJ2-7. The length of the CDR3 is 14 residues. Looked up from germline, CDR1 is ENHRY and CDR2 is SYGVKD. The CDR3 here is CAISPTAGPYEQYF.

Frequency places this clonotype as medium-sized. The rearrangement joins TRBV13 to TRBJ2-5; without DNA, the TCRdb call of TRBD1 cannot be checked. Germline CDR1 is PRHDT and CDR2 is FYEKMQ (reference sequence). The CDR3 spans 15 residues. The CDR3 loop reads CASSPRRQGGETQYF.

The genes are TRBV14 and TRBJ2-4; TCRdb picks TRBD1, but there is no DNA to check that call. Germline V gene lookup returns CDR1 SGHDN and CDR2 FVKESK. CDR3 size: 13 residues. Here the CDR3 reads CASSPGGRGIQYF.

The V gene is TRBV29-1, the J gene TRBJ1-5; TCRdb names TRBD1, which stays unverified in the absence of DNA. The CDR3 loop spans 13 amino acids. Germline V lookup: CDR1 SQVTM, CDR2 ANQGSEA. The CDR3 spells CSVVSDTNQPQHF.

The J gene is TRBJ2-1, the V gene TRBV2; no DNA is available, so the TRBD2 call from TCRdb remains unchecked. Germline V gene sequence: CDR1 SNHLY, CDR2 FYNNEI. CDR3 size: 14 residues. CDR3 region: CASIERASVNEQFF.

V gene TRBV2 combines with J gene TRBJ2-7; TCRdb returns TRBD2, unconfirmable since there is no DNA. Germline CDR1 and CDR2: SNHLY and FYNNEI. The CDR3 covers 14 residues. The CDR3 loop reads CASSKTSGGYEQYF.

The rearrangement joins TRBV7-8 to TRBJ2-7; lacking DNA, the TRBD1 call made by TCRdb goes unchecked. Per the germline V gene, CDR1 is SGHVS and CDR2 is FQNEAQ. The CDR3 extends over 17 amino acids. Here the CDR3 reads CASSSQIQGELTYEQYF.